Detailed here is one T cell receptor (beta chain). The antigen is not known. The data derive from a study of shared clonotypes between healthy human individuals. Overall study results and limits: Clonotypes that were shared across a few donors made up 4.5% to 5% of naive CD4 clonotypes.

Losses at the gene ends were 4 bases for V and 4 bases for J; bases not matched to a gene: 9. Germline CDR1 ENHRY, CDR2 SYGVKD. The length of the CDR3 is 15 residues. The protocol was immunoSEQ multiplex PCR, while the TCRdb copy is restricted to in-frame clones and leaves out a portion. The table includes about 1 million clones, approximately 72% detected once. Sequences were obtained from memory CD4+ T cells sorted from blood. As for subset: CD45RA-negative fraction. The TCR comes from a man younger than 30 in good health. The V call is TRBV10-3, the J call TRBJ2-7; TRBD2 agrees at 8 bases. The CDR3 DNA reads as TGTGCCATCAGTGGGGGCGGGACTAGTCCTTACGAGCAGTACTTC. This sequence encodes CAISGGGTSPYEQYF.